The 25 T cell receptor beta chains reported below all come from one sample, sequenced in a study of control samples from healthy donors and cancer patients. This table comes from immunoSEQ multiplex PCR, and its TCRdb copy is limited to in-frame clones, with some not included. Of 65,000 to 100,000 clones listed, 70% to 90% are singletons. Source material: blood. The receptors stem from a man in his forties or fifties in good health.

This clone came up a few times. The chain combines TRBV6-6 with TRBJ2-3, with D unclear. There are 14 residues in the CDR3. V was cut by 8 bases and J by 0 bases, with 12 bases left in between. In germline, CDR1 is MNHNY, CDR2 SVGAGI (reference sequence). The CDR3 bases are TGTGCCAGCGGTAGGACGGCTAGCACAGATACGCAGTATTTT. This encodes CASGRTASTDTQYF.

V usage is TRBV7-3 and J usage is TRBJ2-5; no reliable D call. This CDR3 is built from 13 residues. Germline V CDR1 and CDR2: SGHTA, FQGTGA. V gave up 6 bases and J gave up 4 bases, with 12 bases separating them. The CDR3 bases are TGTGCCAGCAGTGCGTCCGAAGGAGAGACCCAGTACTTC. Protein sequence: CASSASEGETQYF. The full variable domain, its missing parts supplied by reference TRBV7-3 and TRBJ2-5, is GAGVSQTPSNKVTEKGKYVELRCDPISGHTALYWYRQSLGQGPEFLIYFQGTGAADDSGLPNDRFFAVRPEGSVSTLKIQRTERGDSAVYLCASSASEGETQYFGPGTRLLVL.

This chain uses TRBV5-6 with TRBJ2-7, with 11 bases identical to TRBD2. The CDR3 is 17 amino acids. The trim removed 1 base at V and 8 bases at J, leaving 14 bases unmatched. Germline V gives CDR1 SGHDT, CDR2 YYEEEE. The CDR3 is CASSLYGTSGTKVKQYF. The CDR3 DNA follows: TGTGCCAGCAGCTTGTATGGGACTAGCGGCACTAAGGTAAAGCAGTACTTC.

The V call is TRBV2, the J call TRBJ2-1, with D possibly called TRBD1 or TRBD2 (5 bases each). The CDR3 consists of 17 residues. Trimming pared 7 bases from V and 4 bases from J, leaving 23 bases between. The germline V gene has CDR1 SNHLY and CDR2 FYNNEI. CDR3 DNA: TGTGCCAGCACCGACGGGTTTCCAGGGACCCAATACAATGAGCAGTTCTTC. The encoded protein is CASTDGFPGTQYNEQFF.

The chain recombines TRBV7-2 with TRBJ1-2, with a tentative D call TRBD1 (6 bases). Between the trimmed V and J ends, which lost 1 base and 8 bases, there was a span of 11 bases. CDR1 is SGHTA and CDR2 is FQGNSA in the germline V gene. The CDR3 is made up of 13 amino acids. CDR3 protein: CASSLVGGGGYTF. The DNA for the CDR3 is TGTGCCAGCAGCTTAGTTGGAGGGGGAGGCTACACCTTC.

V and J are TRBV12-3 or TRBV12-4 and TRBJ1-1; tentatively, D is TRBD1 (5 bases). Trimming stripped 4 bases from V and 11 bases from J, with 17 bases between. The CDR3 is made up of 13 amino acids. This CDR3 is CASSSRDPRSAFF. DNA for the CDR3: TGTGCCAGCAGTTCCCGGGACCCCAGGTCGGCTTTCTTT.

This sequence joins TRBV7-9 and TRBJ1-1, with D uncertain. Germline CDR1 is SEHNR and CDR2 is FQNEAQ (reference sequence). The CDR3 has 14 amino acids. Deletions cut 3 bases from V and 4 bases from J, with 12 bases between. CDR3 nucleotide sequence: TGTGCCAGCAGCTTGAGCCTTTTGAGCACTGAAGCTTTCTTT. This gives the protein CASSLSLLSTEAFF.

Only a few counts were recorded for this clone. The V gene is TRBV7-2, the J gene TRBJ1-4, with D tentatively TRBD1 (5 bases). This CDR3 comprises 17 residues. V dropped 5 bases and J dropped 5 bases, with 21 bases sitting between them. Germline CDR1 and CDR2: SGHTA and FQGNSA. In DNA form, the CDR3 reads TGTGCCAGCAGCCCCCCCGGAGGGGAGGGGTACAATGAAAAACTGTTTTTT. Amino acid sequence: CASSPPGGEGYNEKLFF.

The chain has TRBV6-6 and TRBJ2-1; the match to TRBD2 covers 7 bases. Looked up from germline, CDR1 is MNHNY and CDR2 is SVGAGI (reference sequence). CDR3 length equals 14 residues. V lost 6 bases, J lost 1 base, and 3 bases stayed unmatched. The DNA of the CDR3 is TGTGCCAGCAGACTAGCGAGGTCCTACAATGAGCAGTTCTTC. Encoded protein: CASRLARSYNEQFF.

This clone appeared a few times. This chain connects TRBV18 to TRBJ2-7; the D gene is possibly TRBD2 (5 bases). The CDR3 length is 16 residues. V gave up 0 bases and J gave up 1 base, with 13 bases separating them. The germline CDR1 and CDR2 sequences are KGHSH and LQKENI. CDR3 DNA: TGTGCCAGCTCACCACCGGGTTCTCAGCGGTCCTACGAGCAGTACTTC. Amino acids: CASSPPGSQRSYEQYF.

This clone was detected a few times. This chain connects TRBV18 to TRBJ2-4, with 7 bases aligning to TRBD1. Germline loops: CDR1 KGHSH, CDR2 LQKENI. This CDR3 region has 18 residues. The ends lost 3 bases at V and 3 bases at J; junction bases unmatched: 14. The CDR3 DNA is TGTGCCAGCTCACCGGGACAGACGTATCCCTTGGGCAAAAACATTCAGTACTTC. This gives the protein CASSPGQTYPLGKNIQYF. The full variable domain, in which reference TRBV18 and TRBJ2-4 provide the parts outside the CDR3, is NAGVMQNPRHLVRRRGQEARLRCSPMKGHSHVYWYRQLPEEGLKFMVYLQKENIIDESGMPKERFSAEFPKEGPSILRIQQVVRGDSAAYFCASSPGQTYPLGKNIQYFGAGTRLSVL.

In this sample, this clone turned up once. The rearrangement uses TRBV5-8 and TRBJ2-1; D assignment may be TRBD1 or TRBD2 (6 bases each). This CDR3 is 16 amino acids long. V lost 1 base and J 2 bases, leaving 13 bases between the germline ends. Germline-derived CDR1 and CDR2 are SGHTS and YDEGEE. The CDR3 spells CASSLQAGGPYNEQFF. The CDR3 DNA sequence: TGTGCCAGCAGCTTGCAGGCTGGGGGGCCCTACAATGAGCAGTTCTTC. Drawing the rest from reference TRBV5-8 and TRBJ2-1, the complete variable domain is EAGVTQSPTHLIKTRGQQATLRCSPISGHTSVYWYQQALGLGLQFLLWYDEGEERNRGNFPPRFSGRQFPNYSSELNVNALELEDSALYLCASSLQAGGPYNEQFFGPGTRLTVL.

The gene calls are TRBV4-2 and TRBJ1-6; unclear D gene. The V and J ends lost 2 bases and 10 bases respectively, with 12 bases between them. The CDR3 is 14 residues long. The V gene's germline CDR1 is LGHNA and CDR2 YNFKEQ. The CDR3 is CASSQPAFESPLHF. The CDR3 coding sequence is TGTGCCAGCAGCCAACCAGCCTTTGAGTCACCCCTCCACTTT.

The chain is built from TRBV27 and TRBJ2-5, with D possibly matching TRBD2 (6 bases). CDR1 and CDR2 (germline): MNHEY, SMNVEV (reference sequence). Trimming stripped 5 bases from V and 6 bases from J, with 16 bases between. The CDR3 runs to 14 residues. CDR3 residues: CASSTPRAGKTQYF. The CDR3 DNA follows: TGTGCCAGCAGTACTCCCCGGGCGGGGAAGACCCAGTACTTC.

V is TRBV6-5 and J is TRBJ1-6; D is unclear. The germline V and J ends were trimmed by 2 bases and 0 bases, with 8 bases remaining between them. The CDR3 runs 16 residues. CDR1 is MNHEY, CDR2 SVGAGI, per germline. The CDR3 loop reads CASSYRQSSYNSPLHF. In DNA form, the CDR3 reads TGTGCCAGCAGTTACCGGCAGAGCTCCTATAATTCACCCCTCCACTTT.

The chain combines TRBV5-1 with TRBJ2-5; D perhaps matches TRBD2 (6 bases). The germline CDR1 and CDR2 sequences are SGHRS and YFSETQ. V was pared by 0 bases and J by 7 bases, with 16 bases between. CDR3 length equals 15 residues. CDR3 protein: CASSLALWQGGTQYF. The DNA for the CDR3 is TGCGCCAGCAGCTTGGCTCTCTGGCAGGGAGGGACCCAGTACTTC. The full variable domain, in which reference TRBV5-1 and TRBJ2-5 provide the parts outside the CDR3, is KAGVTQTPRYLIKTRGQQVTLSCSPISGHRSVSWYQQTPGQGLQFLFEYFSETQRNKGNFPGRFSGRQFSNSRSEMNVSTLELGDSALYLCASSLALWQGGTQYFGPGTRLLVL.

The chain links TRBV18 to TRBJ1-1, with D hard to call. The germline gives CDR1 KGHSH, CDR2 LQKENI. With 6 bases removed from V and 4 bases from J, the gap between germline ends came to 12 bases. CDR3 length equals 13 residues. The chain's CDR3 is CASSPGVTTEAFF. The CDR3 DNA is TGTGCCAGCTCCCCCGGCGTGACCACTGAAGCTTTCTTT.

Details on this clone: The germline gene is not matched at one end of the junction; a read error may be the cause. This chain links TRBV24-1 with TRBJ1-2; 9 bases fit TRBD1. Per the germline V gene, CDR1 is KGHDR and CDR2 is SFDVKD. The CDR3 contains 12 residues. In DNA, the CDR3 is TGTGCCACCAGTGATTTGAGGGGACAGGGACACTTC. It codes for CATSDLRGQGHF.

This chain connects TRBV14 to TRBJ1-2, with D unresolved. CDR1 is SGHDN and CDR2 is FVKESK in the germline V gene. V was cut by 6 bases and J by 5 bases, with 13 bases left in between. The CDR3 has 13 residues. Written as DNA, the CDR3 is TGTGCCAGCAGTCCGACCCTCCGGTATGGCTACACCTTC. Amino acid sequence: CASSPTLRYGYTF.

The chain carries TRBV7-9 and TRBJ1-2; D unresolved. Looked up from germline, CDR1 is SEHNR and CDR2 is FQNEAQ (reference sequence). This CDR3 is built from 13 residues. Trimming pared 5 bases from V and 8 bases from J, leaving 15 bases between. CDR3 residues: CASSPGPIGGYTF. CDR3 DNA: TGTGCCAGCAGCCCCGGGCCCATCGGCGGCTACACCTTC.

The chain carries TRBV3-1 (or the pseudogene TRBV3-2) and TRBJ2-1; D may be TRBD1 (6 bases). The CDR3 runs to 18 residues. V lost 0 bases and J 3 bases, leaving 18 bases between the germline ends. Germline-derived CDR1 and CDR2 are LGHDT and YNNKEL (reference sequence). CDR3 residues: CASSQDHGGVLYYNEQFF. CDR3 DNA: TGTGCCAGCAGCCAAGATCATGGGGGCGTCCTCTACTACAATGAGCAGTTCTTC.

V usage is TRBV10-3 and J usage is TRBJ2-3; tentative D call: TRBD2 (5 bases). CDR1 is ENHRY and CDR2 is SYGVKD in the germline V gene. The CDR3 contains 16 residues. The V end lost 4 bases, the J end lost 5 bases, and 19 bases lay between the germline ends. CDR3 region: CAISGKAELPLDTQYF. CDR3 in DNA: TGTGCCATCAGTGGAAAAGCGGAGCTCCCCCTAGATACGCAGTATTTT.

The table lists this clone with a count of one. The CDR3 here is CASSYGGQGSPLHF. CDR3 nucleotides: TGTGCCAGCAGTTACGGTGGGCAGGGTTCACCCCTCCACTTT. This chain connects TRBV6-5 to TRBJ1-6, with D maybe TRBD1 (5 bases). CDR3 length equals 14 residues. CDR1 and CDR2 (germline): MNHEY, SVGAGI. The germline V and J ends were trimmed by 2 bases and 9 bases, with 11 bases remaining between them.

V is TRBV3-1 (or the pseudogene TRBV3-2) and J is TRBJ2-1; D possibly corresponds to TRBD2 (5 bases). The CDR3 runs to 13 residues. Germline assignment: CDR1 LGHDT and CDR2 YNNKEL (reference sequence). The V gene lost 1 base and the J gene lost 8 bases, with 9 bases spanning the gap. CDR3 region: CASSQGLADEQFF. The CDR3 nucleotides read TGTGCCAGCAGCCAAGGGCTAGCCGATGAGCAGTTCTTC.

This sequence joins TRBV28 and TRBJ1-5; D possibly corresponds to TRBD1 (5 bases). CDR1 MDHEN and CDR2 SYDVKM come from the germline V gene. This CDR3 spans 15 amino acids. V lost 5 bases, J lost 0 bases, and 11 bases lay in between. DNA of the CDR3: TGTGCCAGCAGTCAGGGCCTATATAGCAATCAGCCCCAGCATTTT. It encodes CASSQGLYSNQPQHF.